The clone carrying this T cell receptor (beta chain) was counted many times. Antigen unknown. This CDR3 has 13 amino acids. Germline CDR1 is SGHAT and CDR2 is FQNNGV. The V and J ends lost 2 bases and 8 bases respectively, with 12 bases between them. Unique molecular identifiers (one per individual cDNA molecule) were attached. TCRdb ran MiXCR on the 5' RACE reads and lists one entry per CDR3 protein. Of about 80,000 distinct CDR3 sequences in the sample, over 9% were seen once. This sample is part of a study of early T cells in non-severe SARS-CoV-2 infection. The study's findings and limits: Anti-spike CD8 responses were favored in VDJdb matching, and private and CD4 specificities were missed.

This chain links TRBV11-2 with TRBJ1-1; D is ambiguous. Sequences were obtained from whole blood. The receptor's source is an adult who was a healthcare worker with PCR-confirmed SARS-CoV-2 infection or an uninfected control (not recorded which). DNA for the CDR3: TGTGCCAGCAGCTTACTCCGAAAGACAGAAGCTTTCTTT. Translation gives CASSLLRKTEAFF.